The clone carrying this T cell receptor (beta chain) is categorized as medium-sized. What it binds is not known. The size of this beta chain means little, since it is a stray read in a library made for alpha chains. The source of the sample is a study of spatial heterogeneity in lung cancer. Whole-study findings and limits: Tumors with more nonsynonymous mutations had more expanded intratumoral alpha and beta TCRs. Counts of ubiquitous and regional expanded TCRs tracked ubiquitous and regional nonsynonymous mutations, respectively.

The CDR3 loop spans 17 amino acids. Germline assignment: CDR1 SGHKS and CDR2 YYEKEE (reference sequence). The V end was cut by 0 bases, the J end by 4 bases, with 17 bases between. From the 5' RACE reads, TCRdb called clonotypes with MiXCR, one entry per CDR3 protein. The table has over 10,000 distinct CDR3 sequences, 5.6% seen once. As for time point: sample taken at primary tumor resection. The chain carries TRBV5-5 and TRBJ1-5; D is ambiguous. This clonotype originated in a female donor with early-stage non-small cell lung cancer. This material consisted of lung tumor tissue, taken at surgery. This CDR3 reads CASSLAAPDRSNQPQHF. CDR3 bases: TGTGCCAGCAGCTTGGCCGCTCCAGATAGGTCAAATCAGCCCCAGCATTTT.